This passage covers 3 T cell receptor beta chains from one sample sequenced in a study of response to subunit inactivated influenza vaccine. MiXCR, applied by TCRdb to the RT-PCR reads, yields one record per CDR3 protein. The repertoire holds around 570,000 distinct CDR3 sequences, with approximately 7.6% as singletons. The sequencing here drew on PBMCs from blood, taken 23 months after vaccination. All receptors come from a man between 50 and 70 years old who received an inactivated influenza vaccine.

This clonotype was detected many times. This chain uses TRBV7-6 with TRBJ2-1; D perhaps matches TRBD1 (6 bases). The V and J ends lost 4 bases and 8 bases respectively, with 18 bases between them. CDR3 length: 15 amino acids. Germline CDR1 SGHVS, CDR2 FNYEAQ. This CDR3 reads CASSSLPDRSHEQFF. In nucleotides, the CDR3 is TGTGCCAGCAGCTCCCTTCCCGACAGGAGCCATGAGCAGTTCTTC.

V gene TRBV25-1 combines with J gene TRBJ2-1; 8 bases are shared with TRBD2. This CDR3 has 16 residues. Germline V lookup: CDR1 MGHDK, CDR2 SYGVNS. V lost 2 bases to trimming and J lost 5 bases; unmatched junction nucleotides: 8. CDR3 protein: CASSEDGAGAHNEQFF. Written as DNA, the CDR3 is TGTGCCAGCAGTGAAGATGGAGCGGGAGCCCACAATGAGCAGTTCTTC. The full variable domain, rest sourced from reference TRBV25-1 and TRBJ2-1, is EADIYQTPRYLVIGTGKKITLECSQTMGHDKMYWYQQDPGMELHLIHYSYGVNSTEKGDLSSESTVSRIRTEHFPLTLESARPSHTSQYLCASSEDGAGAHNEQFFGPGTRLTVL.

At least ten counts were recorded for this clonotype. The CDR3 bases are TGTGCCAGCAGCTTAGATATTACTGCTCCGGAAACCCAGTACTTC. This sequence encodes CASSLDITAPETQYF. The rearrangement joins TRBV7-2 to TRBJ2-5; D remains ambiguous. Germline V gives CDR1 SGHTA, CDR2 FQGNSA. V was trimmed by 1 base and J by 8 bases, leaving 17 bases between them. This CDR3 has 15 residues.